Following are 6 T cell receptor beta chains from one sample sequenced in a study of shared T cell receptors in the human thymus. Method: immunoSEQ multiplex PCR; TCRdb's copy keeps in-frame clones and lacks some. This sample has about 610,000 clones; around 89% occur once, and the top ten carry 0.008% to 0.011%. Separately, the same data were catalogued under a study of human thymus T cells.

Sequences were obtained from thymocytes. These receptors were taken from a boy under three years old with a congenital heart defect.

The rearrangement links TRBV5-8 to TRBJ2-1, with 8 bases matching TRBD2. V trimming: 4 bases; J trimming: 5 bases; junction bases outside the gene matches: 8. The CDR3 consists of 15 residues. The germline CDR1 and CDR2 sequences are SGHTS and YDEGEE. The CDR3 coding sequence is TGTGCCAGCAGCGTCGGAACTAGCGGTAACAATGAGCAGTTCTTC. Translated: CASSVGTSGNNEQFF.

The V gene is TRBV25-1, the J gene TRBJ2-1; D is perhaps TRBD2 (5 bases). CDR1 and CDR2 (germline): MGHDK, SYGVNS. V dropped 1 base and J dropped 3 bases, with 13 bases sitting between them. The CDR3 length is 16 residues. The CDR3 region is CASSEFGRVYYNEQFF. CDR3 coding DNA: TGTGCCAGCAGTGAATTCGGGCGGGTCTACTACAATGAGCAGTTCTTC.

V is TRBV6-5 and J is TRBJ1-4; 10 nucleotides agree with TRBD1. The CDR3 is 15 residues long. Germline lookup yields CDR1 MNHEY and CDR2 SVGAGI. V shed 6 bases, J shed 8 bases, and the junction held 9 bases outside the gene matches. CDR3 bases: TGTGCCAGCAGCGACAGGGGGCCCAATGGAGAAAAACTGTTTTTT. This codes for CASSDRGPNGEKLFF.

The V gene is TRBV19, the J gene TRBJ1-5; 8 bases align to TRBD1. Trimming took 6 bases from V and 1 from J; bases not matched to a gene: 5. The CDR3 has 15 residues. Germline V gives CDR1 LNHDA, CDR2 SQIVND (reference sequence). CDR3 sequence reads: CASRVGTGSNQPQHF. The CDR3, as DNA: TGTGCCAGTAGAGTCGGGACAGGAAGCAATCAGCCCCAGCATTTT. The whole variable domain, remainder taken from reference TRBV19 and TRBJ1-5, is DGGITQSPKYLFRKEGQNVTLSCEQNLNHDAMYWYRQDPGQGLRLIYYSQIVNDFQKGDIAEGYSVSREKKESFPLTVTSAQKNPTAFYLCASRVGTGSNQPQHFGDGTRLSIL.

V usage is TRBV18 and J usage is TRBJ1-2; D not resolved. Trimming pared 1 base from V and 2 bases from J, leaving 8 bases between. This CDR3 has 14 residues. Germline assignment: CDR1 KGHSH and CDR2 LQKENI. CDR3 sequence (DNA): TGTGCCAGCTCACCACTATGGAGCAACTATGGCTACACCTTC. It translates to CASSPLWSNYGYTF.

This chain links TRBV6-4 with TRBJ2-7, with TRBD2 as a possible D gene (5 bases). From germline, CDR1 is MRHNA and CDR2 SNTAGT. Trimming shortened V by 8 bases and J by 0 bases, and 8 bases separated the two germline ends. The CDR3 is made up of 12 amino acids. CDR3 DNA sequence: TGTGCCAGCTTAAGCGGCTCCTACGAGCAGTACTTC. This encodes CASLSGSYEQYF.